This T cell receptor beta chain is drawn from a study of cytomegalovirus exposure and HLA in healthy donors. This CDR3 spans 12 amino acids. Germline V gene sequence: CDR1 LNHDA, CDR2 SQIVND (reference sequence). Trimming left V 4 bases short and J 8 bases short, with 9 bases between. On this clone itself: Its matching antigen is unknown.

This PCR relied on a set of 60 Vbeta primers and 13 Jbeta primers. The data were produced by immunoSEQ multiplex PCR, yet TCRdb's version contains in-frame clones alone and is incomplete. The table shows roughly 200,000 clones, with roughly four fifths occurring only once. Study-wide points: A classifier reportedly called cytomegalovirus status with high sensitivity and specificity.

This receptor was obtained from a man aged 50 or older in good health and CMV-seronegative. Specimen: PBMCs. V and J are TRBV19 and TRBJ2-1, with D hard to call. The CDR3 sequence: CASSTYVHEQFF. CDR3 nucleotide sequence: TGTGCCAGTAGTACCTACGTCCATGAGCAGTTCTTC. The full variable domain, in which reference TRBV19 and TRBJ2-1 provide the parts outside the CDR3, is DGGITQSPKYLFRKEGQNVTLSCEQNLNHDAMYWYRQDPGQGLRLIYYSQIVNDFQKGDIAEGYSVSREKKESFPLTVTSAQKNPTAFYLCASSTYVHEQFFGPGTRLTVL.